The T cell receptor (beta chain) described here comes from a study of blood T cell repertoires in COVID-19. Study-level background: Samples taken during acute and convalescent COVID-19 were collected in the United States, Italy and Spain. PBMCs, B-cell-depleted T cells, or T cells were the source of the cDNA or gDNA that made up the material.

In the original workflow: Researchers report that nucleated cell counts were estimated from reference gene primer amplification. The data were produced by immunoSEQ multiplex PCR, yet TCRdb's version contains in-frame clones alone and is incomplete. That table furnishes V, J and clone size, whereas the DNA furnished D and trimming. Among approximately 200,000 clones listed, about 86% were seen once. Germline loops: CDR1 LNHDA, CDR2 SQIVND (reference sequence). Trimming at V came to 7 bases and at J to 3 bases, leaving 7 bases not matched to a gene. The CDR3 runs 14 residues. This clone was counted a few times.

Source material: peripheral blood. The gene calls are TRBV19 and TRBJ2-7; 9 bases map to TRBD1. This receptor was identified in a woman aged 45-59 years with acute or convalescent COVID-19. This chain's CDR3 is CASTAGQGRYEQYF. In DNA, the CDR3 is TGTGCCAGTACCGCCGGACAGGGGCGCTACGAGCAGTACTTC.